This entry features one T cell receptor beta chain sequence. Its specificity is not known. The CDR3 spans 13 residues. V dropped 7 bases and J dropped 2 bases, with 9 bases sitting between them. Germline CDR1 reads LNHDA; CDR2 reads SQIVND (reference sequence). The source of the sample is a study of cytomegalovirus exposure and HLA in healthy donors. General observations from the study: In a later analysis, specific HLA alleles were associated with about 18,000 TCR beta sequences at a 0.05 false discovery rate. Overall, about 160 TCR beta chains were annotated as cytomegalovirus-associated.

The PCR used 60 Vbeta and 13 Jbeta primers. Sequenced by immunoSEQ multiplex PCR; TCRdb stores in-frame clones only, minus some. The table has about 82,000 clones, around 70% seen once. Sequencing input: PBMCs. The origin of this receptor is a woman aged 45 to 65 in good health and CMV-seropositive. The chain uses TRBV19 and TRBJ1-5; D possibly corresponds to TRBD1 (6 bases). CDR3 residues: CASTGAGNQPQHF. As DNA, the CDR3 is TGTGCCAGTACAGGGGCGGGCAATCAGCCCCAGCATTTT. The entire variable domain, with the rest obtained from reference TRBV19 and TRBJ1-5, is as follows: DGGITQSPKYLFRKEGQNVTLSCEQNLNHDAMYWYRQDPGQGLRLIYYSQIVNDFQKGDIAEGYSVSREKKESFPLTVTSAQKNPTAFYLCASTGAGNQPQHFGDGTRLSIL.